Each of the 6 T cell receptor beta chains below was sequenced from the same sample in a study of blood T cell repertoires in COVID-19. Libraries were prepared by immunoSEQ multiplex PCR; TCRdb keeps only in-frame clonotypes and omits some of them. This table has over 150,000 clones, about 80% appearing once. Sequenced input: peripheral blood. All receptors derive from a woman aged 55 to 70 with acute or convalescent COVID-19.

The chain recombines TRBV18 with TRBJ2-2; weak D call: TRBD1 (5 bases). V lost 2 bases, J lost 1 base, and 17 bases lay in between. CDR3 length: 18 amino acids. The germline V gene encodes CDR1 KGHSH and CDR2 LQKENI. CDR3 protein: CASSPYAQGVWNTGELFF. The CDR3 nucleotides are TGTGCCAGCTCACCATACGCTCAGGGTGTTTGGAACACCGGGGAGCTGTTTTTT.

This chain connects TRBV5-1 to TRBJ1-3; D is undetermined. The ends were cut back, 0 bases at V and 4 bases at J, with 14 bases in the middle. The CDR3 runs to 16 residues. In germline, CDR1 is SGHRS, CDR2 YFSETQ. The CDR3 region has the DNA TGCGCCAGCAGCTTGGCATGGCAGGCTTCCGGAAACACCATATATTTT. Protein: CASSLAWQASGNTIYF.

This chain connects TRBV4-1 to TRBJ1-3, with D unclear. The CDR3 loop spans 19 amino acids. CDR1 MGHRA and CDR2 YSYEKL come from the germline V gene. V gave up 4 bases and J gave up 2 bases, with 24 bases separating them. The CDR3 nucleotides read TGCGCCAGCAGCCCCGAGGTCAATCGGGTTAGGAGGACTGGAAACACCATATATTTT. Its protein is CASSPEVNRVRRTGNTIYF.

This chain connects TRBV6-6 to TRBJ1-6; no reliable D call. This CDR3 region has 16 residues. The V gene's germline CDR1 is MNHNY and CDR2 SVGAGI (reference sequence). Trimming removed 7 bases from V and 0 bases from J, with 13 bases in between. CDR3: CASTYGRSSYNSPLHF. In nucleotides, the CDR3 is TGTGCCAGCACCTACGGTCGTAGCTCCTATAATTCACCCCTCCACTTT.

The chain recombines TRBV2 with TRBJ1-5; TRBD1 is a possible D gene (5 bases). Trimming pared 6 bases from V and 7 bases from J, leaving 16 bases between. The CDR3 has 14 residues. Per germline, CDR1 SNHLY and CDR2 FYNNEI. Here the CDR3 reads CASRLEWGGQPQHF. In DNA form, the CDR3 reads TGTGCCAGCAGGTTGGAATGGGGCGGACAGCCCCAGCATTTT.

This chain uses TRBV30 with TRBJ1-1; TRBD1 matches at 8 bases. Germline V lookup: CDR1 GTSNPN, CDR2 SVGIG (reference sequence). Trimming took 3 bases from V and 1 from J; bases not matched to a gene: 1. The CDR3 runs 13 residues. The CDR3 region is CAWSDRGNTEAFF. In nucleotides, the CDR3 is TGTGCCTGGAGCGACAGGGGGAACACTGAAGCTTTCTTT.